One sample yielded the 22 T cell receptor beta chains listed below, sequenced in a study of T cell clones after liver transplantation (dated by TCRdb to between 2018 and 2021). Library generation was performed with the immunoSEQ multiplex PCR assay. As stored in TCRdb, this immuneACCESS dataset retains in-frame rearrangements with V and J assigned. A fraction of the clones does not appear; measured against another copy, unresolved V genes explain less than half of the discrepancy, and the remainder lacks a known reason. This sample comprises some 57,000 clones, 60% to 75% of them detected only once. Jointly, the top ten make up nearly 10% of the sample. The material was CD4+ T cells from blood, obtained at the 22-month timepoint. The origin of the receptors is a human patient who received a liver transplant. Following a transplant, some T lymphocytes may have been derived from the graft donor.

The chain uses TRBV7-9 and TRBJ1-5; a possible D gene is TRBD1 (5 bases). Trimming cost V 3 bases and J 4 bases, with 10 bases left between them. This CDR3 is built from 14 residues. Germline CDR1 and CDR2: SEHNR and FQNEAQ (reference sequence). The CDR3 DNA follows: TGTGCCAGCAGCTTGCCGGGACTTAATCAGCCCCAGCATTTT. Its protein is CASSLPGLNQPQHF.

The CDR3 nucleotides are TGCGCCAGCAGCTTGGTGGGGGGTACTACTAATGAAAAACTGTTTTTT. Its translation is CASSLVGGTTNEKLFF. This chain joins TRBV5-1 and TRBJ1-4, with D possibly being TRBD1 (5 bases). CDR1 and CDR2 from the germline V gene are SGHRS and YFSETQ. CDR3 length: 16 amino acids. V shed 0 bases and J shed 2 bases, with 11 bases lying between them.

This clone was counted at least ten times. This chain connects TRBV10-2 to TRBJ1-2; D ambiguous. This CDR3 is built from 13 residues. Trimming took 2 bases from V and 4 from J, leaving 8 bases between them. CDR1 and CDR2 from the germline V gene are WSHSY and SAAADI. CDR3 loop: CASSEGSIYGYTF. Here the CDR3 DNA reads TGCGCCAGCAGTGAGGGATCCATCTATGGCTACACCTTC.

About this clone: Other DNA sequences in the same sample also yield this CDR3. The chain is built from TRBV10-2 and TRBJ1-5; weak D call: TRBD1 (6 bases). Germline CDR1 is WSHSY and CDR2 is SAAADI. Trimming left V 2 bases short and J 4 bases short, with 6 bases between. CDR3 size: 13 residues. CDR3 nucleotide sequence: TGCGCCAGCAGTGAGCAGGGGAATCAGCCCCAGCATTTT. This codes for CASSEQGNQPQHF.

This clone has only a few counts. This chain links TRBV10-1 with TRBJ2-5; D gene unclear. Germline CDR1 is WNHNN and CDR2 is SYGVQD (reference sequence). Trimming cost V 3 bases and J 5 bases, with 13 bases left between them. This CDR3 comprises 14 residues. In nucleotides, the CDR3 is TGCGCCAGCAGTGACGGCGTTAGGAAGGAGACCCAGTACTTC. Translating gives CASSDGVRKETQYF.

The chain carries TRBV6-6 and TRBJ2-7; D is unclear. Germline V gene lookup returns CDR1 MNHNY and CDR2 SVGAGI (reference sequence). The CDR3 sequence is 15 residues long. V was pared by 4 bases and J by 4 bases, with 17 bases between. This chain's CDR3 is CASSSGPFLGYEQYF. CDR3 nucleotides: TGTGCCAGCAGTTCCGGGCCTTTCTTGGGGTACGAGCAGTACTTC.

The CDR3 sequence: CASSQMQGATNGYTF. The CDR3 nucleotides are TGTGCCAGCAGCCAAATGCAGGGGGCGACTAATGGCTACACCTTC. The rearrangement joins TRBV14 to TRBJ1-2; 8 bases are shared with TRBD1. Germline V gene data show CDR1 as SGHDN and CDR2 as FVKESK. The CDR3 runs 15 residues. With 2 bases clipped from V and 6 bases from J, the junction kept 8 bases outside the gene matches. The whole variable domain, remainder taken from reference TRBV14 and TRBJ1-2, is EAGVTQFPSHSVIEKGQTVTLRCDPISGHDNLYWYRRVMGKEIKFLLHFVKESKQDESGMPNNRFLAERTGGTYSTLKVQPAELEDSGVYFCASSQMQGATNGYTFGSGTRLTVV.

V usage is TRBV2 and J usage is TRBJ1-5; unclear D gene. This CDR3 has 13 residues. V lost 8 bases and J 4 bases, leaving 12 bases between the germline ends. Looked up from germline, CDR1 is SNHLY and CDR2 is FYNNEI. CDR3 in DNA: TGTGCCAGCCAGGAGACTGGGAATCAGCCCCAGCATTTT. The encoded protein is CASQETGNQPQHF.

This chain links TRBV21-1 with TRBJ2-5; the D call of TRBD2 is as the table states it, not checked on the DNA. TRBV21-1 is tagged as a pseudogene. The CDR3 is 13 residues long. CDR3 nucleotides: TGTGCCAGCAGCAACCCCTCGGGAGAGACCCAGTACTTC. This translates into CASSNPSGETQYF.

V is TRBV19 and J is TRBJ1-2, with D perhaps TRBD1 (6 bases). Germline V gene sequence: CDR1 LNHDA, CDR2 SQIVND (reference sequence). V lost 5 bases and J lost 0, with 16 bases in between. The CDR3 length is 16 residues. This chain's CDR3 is CASSGLRTEANYGYTF. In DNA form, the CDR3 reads TGTGCCAGTAGTGGACTACGGACAGAAGCTAACTATGGCTACACCTTC.

CDR3 bases: TGTGCCAGCAGTAACGCAGGGCGAAACACCATATATTTT. It translates to CASSNAGRNTIYF. V is TRBV2 and J is TRBJ1-3, with D possibly matching TRBD1 (5 bases). CDR1 and CDR2 from the germline V gene are SNHLY and FYNNEI. Trimming left V 5 bases short and J 5 bases short, with 10 bases between. The length of the CDR3 is 13 residues.

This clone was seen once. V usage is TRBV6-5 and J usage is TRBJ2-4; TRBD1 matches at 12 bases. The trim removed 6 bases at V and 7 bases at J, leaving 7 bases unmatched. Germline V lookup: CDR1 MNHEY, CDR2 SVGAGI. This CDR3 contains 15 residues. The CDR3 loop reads CASRPGTGGDNIQYF. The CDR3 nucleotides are TGTGCCAGCAGACCTGGGACAGGGGGCGATAACATTCAGTACTTC.

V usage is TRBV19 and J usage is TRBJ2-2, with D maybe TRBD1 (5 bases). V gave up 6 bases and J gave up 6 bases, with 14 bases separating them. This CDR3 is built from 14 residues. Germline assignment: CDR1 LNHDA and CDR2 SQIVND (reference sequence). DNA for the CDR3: TGTGCCAGTAGGGCAGGGCGTGTGTCCGGGGAGCTGTTTTTT. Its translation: CASRAGRVSGELFF.

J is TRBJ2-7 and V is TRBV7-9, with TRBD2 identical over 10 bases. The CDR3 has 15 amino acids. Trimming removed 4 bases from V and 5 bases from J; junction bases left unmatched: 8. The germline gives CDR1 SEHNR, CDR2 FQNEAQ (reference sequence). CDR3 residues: CASSSNSGGTDEQYF. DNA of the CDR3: TGTGCCAGCAGCTCTAATAGCGGGGGGACCGACGAGCAGTACTTC. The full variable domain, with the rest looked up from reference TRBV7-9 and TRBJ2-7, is DTGVSQNPRHKITKRGQNVTFRCDPISEHNRLYWYRQTLGQGPEFLTYFQNEAQLEKSRLLSDRFSAERPKGSFSTLEIQRTEQGDSAMYLCASSSNSGGTDEQYFGPGTRLTVT.

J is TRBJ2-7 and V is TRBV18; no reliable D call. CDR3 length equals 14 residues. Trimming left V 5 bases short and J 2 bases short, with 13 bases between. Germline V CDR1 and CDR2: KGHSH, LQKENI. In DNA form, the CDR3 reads TGTGCCAGCTCAACGGGTGCCCAGACCTACGAGCAGTACTTC. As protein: CASSTGAQTYEQYF.

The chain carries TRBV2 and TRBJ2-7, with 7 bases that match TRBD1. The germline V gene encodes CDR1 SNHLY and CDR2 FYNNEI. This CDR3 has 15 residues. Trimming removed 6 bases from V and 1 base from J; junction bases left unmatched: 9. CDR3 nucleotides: TGTGCCAGCAGAAGGGATCGGGACAGATCCTACGAGCAGTACTTC. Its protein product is CASRRDRDRSYEQYF.

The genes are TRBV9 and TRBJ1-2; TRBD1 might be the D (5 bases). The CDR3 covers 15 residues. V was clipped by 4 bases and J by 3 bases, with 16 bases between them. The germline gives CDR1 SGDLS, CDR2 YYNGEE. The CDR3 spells CASSPREGRYYGYTF. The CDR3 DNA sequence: TGTGCCAGCAGCCCCCGGGAGGGGCGTTACTATGGCTACACCTTC.

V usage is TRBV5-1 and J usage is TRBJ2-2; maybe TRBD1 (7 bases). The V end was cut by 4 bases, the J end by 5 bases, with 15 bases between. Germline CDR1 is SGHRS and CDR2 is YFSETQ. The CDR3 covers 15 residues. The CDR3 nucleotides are TGCGCCAGCAGCCCTCGGCAGGGGGGAACCGGGGAGCTGTTTTTT. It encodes CASSPRQGGTGELFF.

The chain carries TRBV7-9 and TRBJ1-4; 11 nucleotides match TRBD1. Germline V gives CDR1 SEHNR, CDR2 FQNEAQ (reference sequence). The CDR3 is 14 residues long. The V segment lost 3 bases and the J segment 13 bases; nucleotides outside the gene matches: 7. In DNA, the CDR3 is TGTGCCAGCAGCTTGGGGACAGGGGGAAGAAGACTGTTTTTT. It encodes CASSLGTGGRRLFF.

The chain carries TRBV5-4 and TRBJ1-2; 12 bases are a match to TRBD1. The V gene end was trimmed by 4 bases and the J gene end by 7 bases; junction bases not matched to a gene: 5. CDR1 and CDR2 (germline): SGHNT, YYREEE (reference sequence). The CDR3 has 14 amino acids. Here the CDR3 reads CASSRTGQGAGYTF. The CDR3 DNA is TGTGCCAGCAGCCGGACGGGACAGGGGGCTGGCTACACCTTC.

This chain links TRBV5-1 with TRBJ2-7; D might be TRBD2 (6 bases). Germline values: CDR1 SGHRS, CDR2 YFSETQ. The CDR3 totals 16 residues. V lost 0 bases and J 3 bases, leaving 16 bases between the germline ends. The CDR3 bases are TGCGCCAGCAGCTTGGAGATAGGGACTGCAGTCTACGAGCAGTACTTC. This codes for CASSLEIGTAVYEQYF. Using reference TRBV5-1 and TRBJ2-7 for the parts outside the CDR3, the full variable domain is KAGVTQTPRYLIKTRGQQVTLSCSPISGHRSVSWYQQTPGQGLQFLFEYFSETQRNKGNFPGRFSGRQFSNSRSEMNVSTLELGDSALYLCASSLEIGTAVYEQYFGPGTRLTVT.

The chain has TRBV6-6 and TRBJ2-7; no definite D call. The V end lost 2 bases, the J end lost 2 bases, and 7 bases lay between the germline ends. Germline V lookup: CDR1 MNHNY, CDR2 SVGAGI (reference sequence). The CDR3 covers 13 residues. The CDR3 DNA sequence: TGTGCCAGCAGTTACAGTGATACCTACGAGCAGTACTTC. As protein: CASSYSDTYEQYF.